This TCR beta chain was sequenced for a study of shared clonotypes between healthy human individuals. Healthy HIV-negative adults with no recent acute infections or vaccinations were recruited as donors. The CDR3 totals 14 residues. The V segment lost 7 bases and the J segment 4 bases; nucleotides outside the gene matches: 8. The germline gives CDR1 MDHEN, CDR2 SYDVKM. Measured with immunoSEQ multiplex PCR; TCRdb has only the in-frame clones, and not every one. The top ten clones hold around 12% of a sample with about half a million clones, around 77% of them seen once. The clonotype originates from a woman aged 35 to 49 in good health. Some clones in this sample may be carry-over from other donors' samples. The chain is built from TRBV28 and TRBJ2-7; 9 bases line up with TRBD2. Sequencing was done on a sample of PBMCs. The DNA of the CDR3 is TGTGCCAGCACCACCCTAGCGGGACGATACGAGCAGTACTTC. Its translation: CASTTLAGRYEQYF.